A single sample gave rise to the 5 T cell receptor beta chains below, sequenced in a study of blood T cells in healthy people across ages. A J-beta primer mix and a sample-barcoded 5' primer were used in a second PCR of roughly 6 to 11 cycles. MiXCR, run by TCRdb on the 5' RACE reads, gives a single entry per CDR3 protein. There are just over 1 million distinct CDR3 sequences in the sample; 40% to 50% occur only once, and under 20% lies in the top ten. Sequenced: blood. The source of these receptors is a woman aged 55-75 years in good health.

The rearrangement uses TRBV5-1 and TRBJ1-2; 7 bases are shared with TRBD1. The junction had 3 bases not matched to a gene; V was cut back by 5 bases and J by 5 bases. The CDR3 length is 12 residues. Per the germline V gene, CDR1 is SGHRS and CDR2 is YFSETQ. The CDR3 bases are TGCGCCAGCAGAAGGGACAGATATGGCTACACCTTC. This translates into CASRRDRYGYTF. Drawing the rest from reference TRBV5-1 and TRBJ1-2, the complete variable domain is KAGVTQTPRYLIKTRGQQVTLSCSPISGHRSVSWYQQTPGQGLQFLFEYFSETQRNKGNFPGRFSGRQFSNSRSEMNVSTLELGDSALYLCASRRDRYGYTFGSGTRLTVV.

The chain is built from TRBV12-3 or TRBV12-4 and TRBJ2-4; 8 nucleotides line up with TRBD1. The CDR3 spans 15 residues. V was clipped by 5 bases and J by 7 bases; unmatched bases: 10. The CDR3 sequence: CASSGVWQGANIQYF. The CDR3 DNA follows: TGTGCCAGCAGTGGGGTGTGGCAGGGGGCGAACATTCAGTACTTC.

The chain joins TRBV6-2 or TRBV6-3 to TRBJ1-4, with 9 bases identical to TRBD1. The CDR3 has 15 amino acids. V was pared by 6 bases and J by 8 bases, with 10 bases of the junction left unmatched. CDR1 is MNHEY and CDR2 is SVGEGT in the germline V gene. In DNA, the CDR3 is TGTGCCAGCAGATACCGGGACAGGGATGGAGAAAAACTGTTTTTT. Translation gives CASRYRDRDGEKLFF.

The J gene is TRBJ1-5, the V gene TRBV20-1; 9 bases agree with TRBD1. The junction had 3 bases not matched to a gene; V was cut back by 6 bases and J by 3 bases. This CDR3 region has 13 residues. Germline CDR1 reads DFQATT; CDR2 reads SNEGSKA (reference sequence). CDR3 protein: CSAGQGHNQPQHF. CDR3 nucleotides: TGCAGTGCGGGACAGGGCCACAATCAGCCCCAGCATTTT.

The DNA of the CDR3 is TGCGCCAGCAGCTTGGACTCCTTCGGGGGGCATGGGTACGAGCAGTACTTC. This codes for CASSLDSFGGHGYEQYF. J is TRBJ2-7 and V is TRBV5-1, with a tentative D call TRBD2 (7 bases). The germline CDR1 and CDR2 sequences are SGHRS and YFSETQ. The CDR3 is made up of 17 amino acids. V gave up 0 bases and J gave up 4 bases, with 20 bases separating them.